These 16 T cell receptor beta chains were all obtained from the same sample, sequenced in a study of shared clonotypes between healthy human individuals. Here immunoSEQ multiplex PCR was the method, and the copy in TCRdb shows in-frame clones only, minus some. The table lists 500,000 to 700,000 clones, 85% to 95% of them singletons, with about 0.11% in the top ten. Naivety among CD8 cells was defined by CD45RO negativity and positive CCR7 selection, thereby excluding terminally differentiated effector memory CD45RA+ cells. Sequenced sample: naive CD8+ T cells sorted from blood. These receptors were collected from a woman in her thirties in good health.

In DNA form, the CDR3 reads TGTGCCAGTAGTAAACTAGCGCAGGGGACCACCGGGGAGCTGTTTTTT. This codes for CASSKLAQGTTGELFF. The V gene is TRBV19, the J gene TRBJ2-2, with a weak D call TRBD2 (7 bases). Per the germline V gene, CDR1 is LNHDA and CDR2 is SQIVND (reference sequence). This CDR3 region has 16 residues. V was shortened by 4 bases and J by 4 bases, with 16 bases between the two germline ends.

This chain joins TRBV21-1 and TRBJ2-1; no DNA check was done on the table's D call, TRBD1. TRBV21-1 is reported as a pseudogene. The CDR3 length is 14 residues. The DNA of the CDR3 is TGTGCCAGCGTCCACAGGGGGGCGTACAATGAGCAGTTCTTC. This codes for CASVHRGAYNEQFF.

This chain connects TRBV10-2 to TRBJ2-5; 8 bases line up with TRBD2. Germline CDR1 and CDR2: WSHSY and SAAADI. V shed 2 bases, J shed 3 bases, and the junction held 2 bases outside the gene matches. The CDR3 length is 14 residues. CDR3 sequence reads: CASSETSGEETQYF. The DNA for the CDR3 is TGCGCCAGCAGTGAGACTAGCGGAGAAGAGACCCAGTACTTC.

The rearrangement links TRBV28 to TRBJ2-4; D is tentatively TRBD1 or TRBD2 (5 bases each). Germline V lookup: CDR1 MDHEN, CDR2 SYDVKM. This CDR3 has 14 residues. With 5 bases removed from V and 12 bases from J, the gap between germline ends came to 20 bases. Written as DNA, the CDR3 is TGTGCCAGCAGTCTTTTGGGGGAGAAGCTTAGTCAGTACTTC. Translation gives CASSLLGEKLSQYF.

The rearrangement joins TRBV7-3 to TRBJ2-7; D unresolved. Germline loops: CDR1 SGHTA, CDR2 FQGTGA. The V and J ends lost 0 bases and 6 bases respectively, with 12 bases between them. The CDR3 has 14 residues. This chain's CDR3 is CASSLTAAAGEQYF. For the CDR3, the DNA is TGTGCCAGCAGCTTAACGGCGGCGGCCGGCGAGCAGTACTTC.

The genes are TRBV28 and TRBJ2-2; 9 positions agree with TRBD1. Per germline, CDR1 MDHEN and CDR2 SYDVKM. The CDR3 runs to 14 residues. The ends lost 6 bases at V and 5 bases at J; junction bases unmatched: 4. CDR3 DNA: TGTGCCAGCAGCCTTGACAGGGGGACCGGGGAGCTGTTTTTT. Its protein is CASSLDRGTGELFF.

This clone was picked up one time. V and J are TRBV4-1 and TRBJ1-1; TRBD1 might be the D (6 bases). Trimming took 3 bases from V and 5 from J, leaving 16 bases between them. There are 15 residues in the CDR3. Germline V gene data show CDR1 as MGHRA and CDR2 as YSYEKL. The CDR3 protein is CASSQIGTQGTEAFF. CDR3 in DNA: TGCGCCAGCAGCCAGATCGGGACCCAGGGGACTGAAGCTTTCTTT.

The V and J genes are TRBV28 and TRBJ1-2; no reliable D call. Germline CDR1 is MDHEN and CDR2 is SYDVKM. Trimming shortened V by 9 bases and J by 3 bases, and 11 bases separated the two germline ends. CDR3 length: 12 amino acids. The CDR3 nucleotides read TGTGCCAGTCGGACGGAAGACTATGGCTACACCTTC. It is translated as CASRTEDYGYTF.

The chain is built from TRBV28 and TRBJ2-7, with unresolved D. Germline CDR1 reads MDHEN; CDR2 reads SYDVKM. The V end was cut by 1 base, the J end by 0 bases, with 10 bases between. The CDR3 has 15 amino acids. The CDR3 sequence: CASSLYGRSSYEQYF. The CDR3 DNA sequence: TGTGCCAGCAGTTTATACGGACGGAGCTCCTACGAGCAGTACTTC.

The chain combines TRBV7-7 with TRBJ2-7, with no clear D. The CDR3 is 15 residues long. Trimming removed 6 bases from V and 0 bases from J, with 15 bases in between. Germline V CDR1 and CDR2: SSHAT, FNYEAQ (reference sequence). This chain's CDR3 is CASSLGVGDSYEQYF. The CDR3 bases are TGTGCCAGCAGTTTGGGCGTAGGAGACTCCTACGAGCAGTACTTC.

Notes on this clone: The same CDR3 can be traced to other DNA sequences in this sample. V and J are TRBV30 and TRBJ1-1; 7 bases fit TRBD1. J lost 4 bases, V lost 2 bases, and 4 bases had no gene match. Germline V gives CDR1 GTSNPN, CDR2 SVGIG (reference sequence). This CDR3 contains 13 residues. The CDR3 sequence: CAWSTGVGTEAFF. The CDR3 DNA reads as TGTGCCTGGAGTACAGGGGTGGGCACTGAAGCTTTCTTT.

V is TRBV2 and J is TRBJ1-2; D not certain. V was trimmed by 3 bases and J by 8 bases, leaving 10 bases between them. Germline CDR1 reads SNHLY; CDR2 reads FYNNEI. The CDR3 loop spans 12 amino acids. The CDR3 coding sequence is TGTGCCAGCAGTGATGAGGGAATGGGCTACACCTTC. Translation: CASSDEGMGYTF.

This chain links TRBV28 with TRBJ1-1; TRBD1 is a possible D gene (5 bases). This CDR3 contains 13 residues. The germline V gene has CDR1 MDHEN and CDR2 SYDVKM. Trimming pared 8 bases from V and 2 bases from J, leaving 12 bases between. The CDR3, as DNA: TGTGCCAGCGCCCAGGACATAAACACTGAAGCTTTCTTT. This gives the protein CASAQDINTEAFF.

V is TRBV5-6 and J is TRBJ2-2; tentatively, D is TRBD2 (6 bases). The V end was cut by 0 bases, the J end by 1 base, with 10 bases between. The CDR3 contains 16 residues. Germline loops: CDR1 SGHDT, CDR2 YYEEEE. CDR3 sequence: CASSLVLAGNTGELFF. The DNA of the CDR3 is TGTGCCAGCAGCTTGGTACTAGCAGGGAACACCGGGGAGCTGTTTTTT.

The CDR3 protein is CASSHRTSGRAEVTDTQYF. The CDR3 DNA follows: TGCGCCAGCAGCCACCGGACTAGCGGGAGGGCCGAGGTCACAGATACGCAGTATTTT. J is TRBJ2-3 and V is TRBV4-1; 15 nucleotides line up with TRBD2. Germline lookup yields CDR1 MGHRA and CDR2 YSYEKL. J was trimmed by 2 bases and V by 3 bases; bases with no gene match: 9. The CDR3 is 19 residues long.

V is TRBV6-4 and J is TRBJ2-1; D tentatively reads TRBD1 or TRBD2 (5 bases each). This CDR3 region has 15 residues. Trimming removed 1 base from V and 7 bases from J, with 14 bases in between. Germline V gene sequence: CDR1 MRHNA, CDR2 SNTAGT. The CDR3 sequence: CASSDWLGTVNEQFF. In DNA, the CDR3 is TGTGCCAGCAGTGACTGGCTTGGGACCGTAAATGAGCAGTTCTTC.